Shown below are 18 T cell receptor beta chains from a single sample sequenced in a study of neurological immune-mediated disorders. Time point meaning: longitudinal time-point 1 (baseline). Using its own MiXCR run on the 5' RACE reads, TCRdb lists one record per CDR3 protein. The sample includes some 77,000 distinct CDR3 sequences, about an eighth of them seen just once. Sequences were obtained from PBMCs. The receptors originated from a female donor with HTLV-1-associated myelopathy (HAM/TSP).

In its sample, this clonotype was seen many times. J is TRBJ2-1 and V is TRBV15, with D unclear. There are 15 residues in the CDR3. The germline gives CDR1 LNHNV, CDR2 YYDKDF (reference sequence). Trimming pared 1 base from V and 9 bases from J, leaving 16 bases between. The CDR3 sequence is CATSRGDGVPGEQFF. In DNA form, the CDR3 reads TGTGCCACCAGCAGAGGAGATGGCGTACCCGGTGAGCAGTTCTTC. The variable domain in full, with the rest retrieved from reference TRBV15 and TRBJ2-1, is DAMVIQNPRYQVTQFGKPVTLSCSQTLNHNVMYWYQQKSSQAPKLLFHYYDKDFNNEADTPDNFQSRRPNTSFCFLDIRSPGLGDTAMYLCATSRGDGVPGEQFFGPGTRLTVL.

This clonotype was observed at least ten times. V and J are TRBV12-3 or TRBV12-4 and TRBJ2-2; a weak D match, TRBD2 (5 bases). V was trimmed by 7 bases and J by 2 bases, leaving 11 bases between them. The CDR3 runs 14 residues. The CDR3 DNA is TGTGCCAGCACTCCCGGGATAAACACCGGGGAGCTGTTTTTT. This codes for CASTPGINTGELFF.

At least ten counts were recorded for this clonotype. The chain is built from TRBV20-1 and TRBJ2-7; 11 bases are shared with TRBD1. This CDR3 is built from 13 residues. Losses at the gene ends were 3 bases for V and 5 bases for J; bases not matched to a gene: 3. Germline V gives CDR1 DFQATT, CDR2 SNEGSKA (reference sequence). The CDR3 reads CSARGQGGDEQYF. In nucleotides, the CDR3 is TGCAGTGCTAGGGGACAGGGGGGGGACGAGCAGTACTTC.

V and J are TRBV20-1 and TRBJ2-2; D is unresolved. The V gene lost 0 bases and the J gene lost 0 bases, with 11 bases spanning the gap. This CDR3 spans 16 amino acids. Germline values: CDR1 DFQATT, CDR2 SNEGSKA (reference sequence). Written as DNA, the CDR3 is TGCAGTGCTAGAGATGCCCGTCCCTCGAACACCGGGGAGCTGTTTTTT. Translation gives CSARDARPSNTGELFF.

This clonotype was seen at least ten times. The chain uses TRBV12-3 or TRBV12-4 and TRBJ1-6; D not certain. V was cut by 3 bases and J by 1 base, with 7 bases left in between. This CDR3 has 15 amino acids. CDR3: CASSFGRSYNSPLHF. The CDR3 DNA reads as TGTGCCAGCAGTTTCGGCCGGTCCTATAATTCACCCCTCCACTTT.

This clonotype appeared many times. This chain uses TRBV5-1 with TRBJ2-5; D remains unclear. V lost 5 bases and J lost 5, with 7 bases in between. This CDR3 comprises 11 residues. CDR1 SGHRS and CDR2 YFSETQ come from the germline V gene. The chain's CDR3 is CASRRDETQYF. In DNA form, the CDR3 reads TGCGCCAGCAGGAGAGATGAGACCCAGTACTTC.

This clonotype was detected ten times or more. CDR3 nucleotide sequence: TGTGCCAGCAGTTCCTCTAGTATGTATGAGCAGTTCTTC. Translated, it gives CASSSSSMYEQFF. V gene TRBV12-3 or TRBV12-4 combines with J gene TRBJ2-1; D unclear. The CDR3 consists of 13 residues. Trimming removed 4 bases from V and 8 bases from J, with 12 bases in between.

This clonotype was counted many times. V gene TRBV5-1 combines with J gene TRBJ2-6; no reliable D call. This CDR3 is 14 amino acids long. With 4 bases removed from V and 1 base from J, the gap between germline ends came to 6 bases. The V gene's germline CDR1 is SGHRS and CDR2 YFSETQ. CDR3 loop: CASSLLSGANVLTF. The CDR3 nucleotides are TGCGCCAGCAGCCTACTATCTGGGGCCAACGTCCTGACTTTC. Drawing the rest from reference TRBV5-1 and TRBJ2-6, the complete variable domain is KAGVTQTPRYLIKTRGQQVTLSCSPISGHRSVSWYQQTPGQGLQFLFEYFSETQRNKGNFPGRFSGRQFSNSRSEMNVSTLELGDSALYLCASSLLSGANVLTFGAGSRLTVL.

This clonotype was recorded once. The rearrangement joins TRBV27 to TRBJ2-3; 10 bases agree with TRBD1. Germline V gives CDR1 MNHEY, CDR2 SMNVEV (reference sequence). Trimming cost V 6 bases and J 6 bases; bases outside gene matches: 6. CDR3 length: 14 residues. CDR3 sequence (DNA): TGTGCCAGCAGACGGACAGGGGGAAAGGATACGCAGTATTTT. Its protein product is CASRRTGGKDTQYF.

This clonotype occurred many times. The chain employs TRBV5-1 and TRBJ2-1, with D tentatively TRBD1 or TRBD2 (6 bases each). This CDR3 region has 16 residues. Germline loops: CDR1 SGHRS, CDR2 YFSETQ. V was clipped by 7 bases and J by 2 bases, with 19 bases between them. The CDR3 DNA sequence: TGCGCCAGCTCAGCCAATAGGGGGGCGGCCTACAATGAGCAGTTCTTC. Encoded protein: CASSANRGAAYNEQFF.

Many counts were recorded for this clonotype. This rearrangement joins TRBV5-1 to TRBJ2-1, with a tentative D call TRBD2 (7 bases). V lost 0 bases to trimming and J lost 11 bases, with 18 bases between them. Per germline, CDR1 SGHRS and CDR2 YFSETQ. The CDR3 spans 15 residues. The CDR3: CASSLVWGGLLKQFF. The DNA for the CDR3 is TGCGCCAGCAGCTTGGTGTGGGGGGGCCTCCTCAAGCAGTTCTTC.

This clonotype was seen more than once but under ten times. The chain has TRBV19 and TRBJ2-1; 9 bases fit TRBD2. J lost 2 bases, V lost 10 bases, and 6 bases had no gene match. CDR1 LNHDA and CDR2 SQIVND come from the germline V gene (reference sequence). CDR3 size: 14 residues. The CDR3 bases are TGTGCCACTCAGCGGGGGGCCACCTACAATGAGCAGTTCTTC. This translates into CATQRGATYNEQFF.

This clonotype was found many times. The chain recombines TRBV12-3 or TRBV12-4 with TRBJ2-3; TRBD1 matches 8 bases. The CDR3 spans 14 residues. Germline trimming cut 1 base from V and 3 bases from J; bases unmatched to any gene: 0. The CDR3 DNA follows: TGTGCCAGCAGTTTAGACAGGGGGACAGATACGCAGTATTTT. Its protein product is CASSLDRGTDTQYF.

Of note for this clonotype: A much larger clone differs by one base, so this may be a read error. This chain uses TRBV29-1 with TRBJ2-7; 7 nucleotides line up with TRBD1. The CDR3 runs 11 residues. After removal of 7 bases from V and 5 bases from J, the junction contained 5 bases not matched to a gene. CDR1 is SQVTM and CDR2 is ANQGSEA in the germline V gene. In nucleotides, the CDR3 is TGCAGCGCGGGCCAGGGGGACGAGCAGTACTTC. It codes for CSAGQGDEQYF.

In its sample, this clonotype was seen many times. The CDR3 is CASSVGAGGSHYEQYF. The CDR3 DNA sequence: TGTGCCAGCAGCGTCGGGGCGGGGGGGTCCCATTACGAGCAGTACTTC. The rearrangement joins TRBV9 to TRBJ2-7, with 9 bases aligning to TRBD2. This CDR3 is built from 16 residues. The V and J ends lost 2 bases and 4 bases, in that order; junction bases with no gene match: 10. Germline loops: CDR1 SGDLS, CDR2 YYNGEE.

A word on this clonotype: No DNA is shown, since the ends of the CDR3 on it are uncertain; the CDR3 is the one TCRdb lists. The rearrangement links TRBV5-1 to TRBJ2-1; TRBD1, the D gene given by the table, was not confirmed from the DNA. The CDR3 has 20 residues if both end residues are counted. CDR1 and CDR2 (germline): SGHRS, YFSETQ. Here the CDR3 reads CASSFYICSARDRQGNEQFF.

This clonotype was detected many times. The chain links TRBV20-1 to TRBJ2-3; D may match TRBD1 or TRBD2 (6 bases each). The CDR3 length is 15 residues. Germline V gene lookup returns CDR1 DFQATT and CDR2 SNEGSKA (reference sequence). V was trimmed by 6 bases and J by 0 bases, leaving 16 bases between them. CDR3 sequence: CSATLLGGSTDTQYF. In DNA, the CDR3 is TGCAGTGCCACCCTTTTAGGGGGGAGCACAGATACGCAGTATTTT.

This clonotype was picked up a small number of times. This may arise from a read error, as a much more abundant clone is one base away. The V gene is TRBV9, the J gene TRBJ2-3; either TRBD1 or TRBD2 may fit D (5 bases each). Germline loops: CDR1 SGDLS, CDR2 YYNGEE. V was trimmed by 1 base and J by 2 bases, leaving 17 bases between them. The CDR3 is made up of 17 amino acids. CDR3 sequence: CASSVWGSGLSTDTQYF. Written as DNA, the CDR3 is TGTGCCAGCAGCGTATGGGGGTCAGGGCTCTCCACAGATACGCAGTATTTT.